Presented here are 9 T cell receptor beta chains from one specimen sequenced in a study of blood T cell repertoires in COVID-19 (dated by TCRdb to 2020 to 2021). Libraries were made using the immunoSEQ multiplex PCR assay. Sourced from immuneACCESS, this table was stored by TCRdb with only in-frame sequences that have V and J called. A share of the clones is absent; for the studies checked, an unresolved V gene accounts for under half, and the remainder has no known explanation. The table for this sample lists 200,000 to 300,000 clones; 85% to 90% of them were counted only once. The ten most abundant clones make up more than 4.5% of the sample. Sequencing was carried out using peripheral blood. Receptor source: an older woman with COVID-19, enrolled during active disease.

The CDR3 is CASSFGTSGRRRGDTQYF. As DNA, the CDR3 is TGTGCCAGCAGCTTCGGGACTAGCGGGAGGAGGCGGGGAGATACGCAGTATTTT. The genes are TRBV7-2 and TRBJ2-3; 15 bases are shared with TRBD2. The germline V gene encodes CDR1 SGHTA and CDR2 FQGNSA. Trimming removed 3 bases from V and 5 bases from J; junction bases left unmatched: 9. The CDR3 consists of 18 residues.

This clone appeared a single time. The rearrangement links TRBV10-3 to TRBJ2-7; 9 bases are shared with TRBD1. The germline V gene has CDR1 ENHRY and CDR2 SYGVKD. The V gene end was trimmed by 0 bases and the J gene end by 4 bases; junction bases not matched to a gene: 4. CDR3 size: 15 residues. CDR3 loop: CAISESTGGPYEQYF. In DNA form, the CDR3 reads TGTGCCATCAGTGAGTCGACAGGGGGACCTTACGAGCAGTACTTC.

In nucleotides, the CDR3 is TGTGCCAGCAGTCTCCCGACAGGAGCGAGTACGTCCCTCCACTTT. Encoded protein: CASSLPTGASTSLHF. The chain carries TRBV28 and TRBJ1-6, with a weak D call TRBD1 (6 bases). The V gene lost 5 bases and the J gene lost 14 bases, with 22 bases spanning the gap. The germline gives CDR1 MDHEN, CDR2 SYDVKM. CDR3 length: 15 amino acids.

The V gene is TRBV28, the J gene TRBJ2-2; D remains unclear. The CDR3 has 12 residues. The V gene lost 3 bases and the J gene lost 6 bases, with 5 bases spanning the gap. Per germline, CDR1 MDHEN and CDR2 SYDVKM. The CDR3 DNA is TGTGCCAGCAGTTTGTTAGCCGGGGAGCTGTTTTTT. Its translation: CASSLLAGELFF.

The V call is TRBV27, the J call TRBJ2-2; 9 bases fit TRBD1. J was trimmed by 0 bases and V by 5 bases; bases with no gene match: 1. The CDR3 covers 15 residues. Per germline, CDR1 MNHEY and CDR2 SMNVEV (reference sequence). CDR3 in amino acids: CASSGTGTNTGELFF. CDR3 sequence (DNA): TGTGCCAGCAGTGGGACAGGGACGAACACCGGGGAGCTGTTTTTT.

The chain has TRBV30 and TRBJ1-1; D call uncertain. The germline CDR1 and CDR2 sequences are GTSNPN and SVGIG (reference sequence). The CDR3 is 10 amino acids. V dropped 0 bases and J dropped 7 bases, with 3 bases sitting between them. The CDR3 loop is CAWSVLEAFF. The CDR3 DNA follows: TGTGCCTGGAGTGTACTTGAAGCTTTCTTT.

The CDR3 DNA reads TGTGCCAGCAGCTCCCTAGCGAGTGGGGCAGATACGCAGTATTTT. Translation gives CASSSLASGADTQYF. The chain joins TRBV7-3 to TRBJ2-3; weak D call: TRBD2 (6 bases). V lost 4 bases to trimming and J lost 4 bases, with 15 bases between them. CDR1 SGHTA and CDR2 FQGTGA come from the germline V gene. This CDR3 contains 15 residues.

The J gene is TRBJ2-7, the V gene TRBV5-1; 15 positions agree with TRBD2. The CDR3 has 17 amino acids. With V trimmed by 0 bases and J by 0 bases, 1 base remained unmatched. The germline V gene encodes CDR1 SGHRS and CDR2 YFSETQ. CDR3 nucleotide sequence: TGCGCCAGCAGCTTGGGGACTAGCGGGAGGGCCTCCTACGAGCAGTACTTC. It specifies CASSLGTSGRASYEQYF.

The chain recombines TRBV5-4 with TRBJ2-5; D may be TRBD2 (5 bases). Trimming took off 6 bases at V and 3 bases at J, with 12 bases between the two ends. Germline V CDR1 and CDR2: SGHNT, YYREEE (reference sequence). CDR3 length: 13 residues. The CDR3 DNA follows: TGTGCCAGCACCAAAGGGAGTGAAGAGACCCAGTACTTC. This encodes CASTKGSEETQYF.